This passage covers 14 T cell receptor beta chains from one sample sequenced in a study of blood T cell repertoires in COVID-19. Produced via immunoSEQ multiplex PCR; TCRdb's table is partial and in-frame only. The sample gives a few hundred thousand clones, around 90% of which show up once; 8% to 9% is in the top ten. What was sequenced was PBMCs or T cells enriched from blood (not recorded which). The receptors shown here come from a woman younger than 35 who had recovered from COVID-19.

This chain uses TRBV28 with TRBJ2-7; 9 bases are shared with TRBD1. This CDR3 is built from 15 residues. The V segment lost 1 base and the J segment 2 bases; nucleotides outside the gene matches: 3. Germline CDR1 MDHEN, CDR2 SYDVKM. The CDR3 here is CASSLSGTGTYEQYF. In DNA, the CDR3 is TGTGCCAGCAGTTTATCGGGGACAGGGACCTACGAGCAGTACTTC. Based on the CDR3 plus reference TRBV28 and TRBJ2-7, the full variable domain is DVKVTQSSRYLVKRTGEKVFLECVQDMDHENMFWYRQDPGLGLRLIYFSYDVKMKEKGDIPEGYSVSREKKERFSLILESASTNQTSMYLCASSLSGTGTYEQYFGPGTRLTVT.

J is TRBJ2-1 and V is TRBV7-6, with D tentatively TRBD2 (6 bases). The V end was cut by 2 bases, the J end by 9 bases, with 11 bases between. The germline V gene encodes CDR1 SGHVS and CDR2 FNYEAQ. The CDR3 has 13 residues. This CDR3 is CASSLRTMGEQFF. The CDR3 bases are TGTGCCAGCAGCTTACGGACTATGGGTGAGCAGTTCTTC.

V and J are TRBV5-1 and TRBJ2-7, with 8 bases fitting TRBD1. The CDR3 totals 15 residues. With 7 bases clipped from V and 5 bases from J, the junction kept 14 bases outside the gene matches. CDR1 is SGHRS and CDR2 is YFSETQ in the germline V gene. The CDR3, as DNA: TGCGCCAGCCAAAAAGACAGGGGAGGTTTGAACGAGCAGTACTTC. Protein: CASQKDRGGLNEQYF.

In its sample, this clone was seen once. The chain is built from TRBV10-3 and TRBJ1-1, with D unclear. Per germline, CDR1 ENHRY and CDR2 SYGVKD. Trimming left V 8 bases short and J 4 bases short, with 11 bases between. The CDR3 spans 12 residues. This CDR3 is CAISEVRTEAFF. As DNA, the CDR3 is TGTGCCATCTCAGAGGTTCGCACTGAAGCTTTCTTT.

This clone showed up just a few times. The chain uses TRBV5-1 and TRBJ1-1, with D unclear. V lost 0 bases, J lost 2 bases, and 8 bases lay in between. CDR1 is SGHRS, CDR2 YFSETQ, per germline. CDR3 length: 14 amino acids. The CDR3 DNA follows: TGCGCCAGCAGCTTGGGAGAGCGAAACACTGAAGCTTTCTTT. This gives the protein CASSLGERNTEAFF.

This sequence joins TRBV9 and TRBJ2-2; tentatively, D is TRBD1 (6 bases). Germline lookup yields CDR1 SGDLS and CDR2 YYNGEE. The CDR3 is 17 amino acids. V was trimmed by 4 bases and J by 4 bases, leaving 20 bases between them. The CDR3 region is CASSPPVKDSLTGELFF. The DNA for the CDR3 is TGTGCCAGCAGCCCCCCCGTCAAGGACAGCCTCACCGGGGAGCTGTTTTTT.

CDR3 sequence (DNA): TGTGCCAGCAGTTTCTTAGGCGGCCAACGTAATTCACCCCTCCACTTT. Encoded protein: CASSFLGGQRNSPLHF. The chain uses TRBV27 and TRBJ1-6; D is unclear. Germline CDR1 is MNHEY and CDR2 is SMNVEV (reference sequence). Trimming shortened V by 3 bases and J by 6 bases, and 15 bases separated the two germline ends. This CDR3 contains 16 residues.

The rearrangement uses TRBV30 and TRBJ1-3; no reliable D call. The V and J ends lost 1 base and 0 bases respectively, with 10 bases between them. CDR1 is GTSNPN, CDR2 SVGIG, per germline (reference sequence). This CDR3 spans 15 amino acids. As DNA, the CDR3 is TGTGCCTGGAGTGGAGGGAGTAGCTCTGGAAACACCATATATTTT. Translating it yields CAWSGGSSSGNTIYF.

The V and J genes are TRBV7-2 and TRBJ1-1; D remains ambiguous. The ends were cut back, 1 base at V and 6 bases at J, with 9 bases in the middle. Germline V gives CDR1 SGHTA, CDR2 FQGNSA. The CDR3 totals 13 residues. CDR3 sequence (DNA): TGTGCCAGCAGCTTAGAGCGGGGATCTGAAGCTTTCTTT. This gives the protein CASSLERGSEAFF.

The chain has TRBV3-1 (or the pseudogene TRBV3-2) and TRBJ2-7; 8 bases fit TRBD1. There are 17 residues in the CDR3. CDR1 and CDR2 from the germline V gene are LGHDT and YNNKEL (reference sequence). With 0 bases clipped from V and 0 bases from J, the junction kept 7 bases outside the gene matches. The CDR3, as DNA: TGTGCCAGCAGCCAAGATTTCACAGGGGGTAGCTCCTACGAGCAGTACTTC. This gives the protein CASSQDFTGGSSYEQYF.

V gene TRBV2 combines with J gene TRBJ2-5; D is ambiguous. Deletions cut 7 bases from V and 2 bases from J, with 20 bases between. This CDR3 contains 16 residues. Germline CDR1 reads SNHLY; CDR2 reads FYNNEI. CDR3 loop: CASIFSAGSRQETQYF. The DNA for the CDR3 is TGTGCCAGCATTTTTAGTGCAGGCTCTCGGCAAGAGACCCAGTACTTC.

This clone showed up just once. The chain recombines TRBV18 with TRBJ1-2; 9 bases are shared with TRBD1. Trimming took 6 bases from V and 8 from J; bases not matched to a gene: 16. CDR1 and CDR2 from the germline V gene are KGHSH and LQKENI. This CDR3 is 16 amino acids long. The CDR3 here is CASSTRLLQGAGGYTF. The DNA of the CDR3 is TGTGCCAGCTCGACTCGCCTATTACAGGGGGCGGGAGGCTACACCTTC.

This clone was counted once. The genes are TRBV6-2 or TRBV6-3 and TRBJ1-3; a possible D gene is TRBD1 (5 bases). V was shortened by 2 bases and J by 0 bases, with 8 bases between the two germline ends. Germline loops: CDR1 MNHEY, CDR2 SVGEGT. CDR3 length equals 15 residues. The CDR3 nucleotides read TGTGCCAGCAGTTACCAGGGTCGCTCTGGAAACACCATATATTTT. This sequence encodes CASSYQGRSGNTIYF.

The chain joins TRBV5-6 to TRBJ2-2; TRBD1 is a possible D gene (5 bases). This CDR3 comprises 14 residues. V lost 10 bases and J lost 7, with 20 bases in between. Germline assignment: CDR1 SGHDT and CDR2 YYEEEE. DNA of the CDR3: TGTGCCGCTAGAAGGGGCAGGGCGAACGGGGAGCTGTTTTTT. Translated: CAARRGRANGELFF.